The TCR beta chain described here comes from a study of early T cells in non-severe SARS-CoV-2 infection. Overall study findings and caveats: Private and CD4 specificities were missed by VDJdb matching, skewed to anti-spike CD8.

This clonotype was counted many times. Its specificity is unknown. Separate cDNA molecules each had unique molecular identifiers attached to them. TCRdb reprocessed the 5' RACE reads via MiXCR and lists one record per CDR3 protein. The top ten hold approximately 4% of the sample, which has fewer than 55,000 distinct CDR3 sequences, approximately 10% seen once. The TCR was taken from an adult who was a healthcare worker with PCR-confirmed SARS-CoV-2 infection or an uninfected control (not recorded which). Sequenced sample: whole blood.

The CDR3 spells CSVEGIMGGYTF. CDR3 DNA: TGCAGCGTTGAGGGAATTATGGGCGGCTACACCTTC. J is TRBJ1-2 and V is TRBV29-1; no definite D call. Germline V CDR1 and CDR2: SQVTM, ANQGSEA. Trimming stripped 3 bases from V and 8 bases from J, with 13 bases between. The CDR3 has 12 residues.